Below, 20 T cell receptor beta chains from the same sample are listed, as sequenced in a study of cytomegalovirus exposure and HLA in healthy donors. Profiling relied on immunoSEQ multiplex PCR, and the TCRdb table lists in-frame clones only, not all of them. The sample lists about 83,000 clones, approximately 96% occurring once. Material for sequencing was PBMCs. Receptors originate from a woman in her late teens or twenties in good health and CMV-seronegative.

This clone was recorded only once. This chain joins TRBV5-8 and TRBJ2-7, with D perhaps matching TRBD1 (6 bases). Trimming took 4 bases from V and 0 from J, leaving 14 bases between them. The CDR3 contains 15 residues. The germline V gene has CDR1 SGHTS and CDR2 YDEGEE. CDR3 sequence (DNA): TGTGCCAGCAGCATTGCCACAGGGAACTCCTACGAGCAGTACTTC. Protein product: CASSIATGNSYEQYF.

This chain joins TRBV5-1 and TRBJ1-2, with 8 bases lining up with TRBD1. Germline V CDR1 and CDR2: SGHRS, YFSETQ. J gave up 4 bases and V 5 bases, and 4 bases lay outside the gene matches. The CDR3 is made up of 13 amino acids. The CDR3 coding sequence is TGCGCCAGCAGGGCAACAGGGGGCTATGGCTACACCTTC. The encoded protein is CASRATGGYGYTF.

In DNA form, the CDR3 reads TGTGCCAGCAGAGACAGGGAACTGAAGTACACTGAAGCTTTCTTT. Translated: CASRDRELKYTEAFF. The rearrangement joins TRBV25-1 to TRBJ1-1; 7 positions match TRBD1. Germline values: CDR1 MGHDK, CDR2 SYGVNS. This CDR3 is 15 amino acids long. V lost 6 bases, J lost 3 bases, and 10 bases stayed unmatched.

The chain has TRBV7-9 and TRBJ1-2, with 7 bases aligning to TRBD1. The germline CDR1 and CDR2 sequences are SEHNR and FQNEAQ (reference sequence). This CDR3 comprises 15 residues. V gave up 1 base and J gave up 3 bases; unmatched junction bases: 5. Written as DNA, the CDR3 is TGTGCCAGCAGCTTAGATGTCGGGACAGACTATGGCTACACCTTC. This encodes CASSLDVGTDYGYTF.

V gene TRBV29-1 combines with J gene TRBJ1-2; 9 bases agree with TRBD1. Losses at the gene ends were 2 bases for V and 8 bases for J; bases not matched to a gene: 15. The CDR3 consists of 16 residues. Germline lookup yields CDR1 SQVTM and CDR2 ANQGSEA. The CDR3 DNA reads TGCAGCGTTGAACCATTTGCTTTGGGACAGGGATTCGGCTACACCTTC. Encoded protein: CSVEPFALGQGFGYTF. The full variable domain, in which reference TRBV29-1 and TRBJ1-2 provide the parts outside the CDR3, is SAVISQKPSRDICQRGTSLTIQCQVDSQVTMMFWYRQQPGQSLTLIATANQGSEATYESGFVIDKFPISRPNLTFSTLTVSNMSPEDSSIYLCSVEPFALGQGFGYTFGSGTRLTVV.

The rearrangement uses TRBV5-1 and TRBJ1-1; D is ambiguous. This CDR3 contains 15 residues. Germline V gene data show CDR1 as SGHRS and CDR2 as YFSETQ. The ends were cut back, 1 base at V and 4 bases at J, with 14 bases in the middle. CDR3 DNA sequence: TGCGCCAGCAGCTTGAATGTTCAGGTCCCCACTGAAGCTTTCTTT. It codes for CASSLNVQVPTEAFF.

The rearrangement joins TRBV5-1 to TRBJ2-7; D unclear. This CDR3 is 12 amino acids long. V was shortened by 2 bases and J by 7 bases, with 10 bases between the two germline ends. Germline values: CDR1 SGHRS, CDR2 YFSETQ. The CDR3 sequence: CASSFPPQEQYF. Written as DNA, the CDR3 is TGCGCCAGCAGCTTTCCCCCCCAGGAGCAGTACTTC.

This clone has a single count. J is TRBJ2-3 and V is TRBV6-4; perhaps TRBD2 as D (5 bases). This CDR3 is 17 amino acids long. The germline V gene has CDR1 MRHNA and CDR2 SNTAGT. V dropped 0 bases and J dropped 6 bases, with 19 bases sitting between them. CDR3 region: CASSDSFSGGSLDTQYF. The CDR3 coding sequence is TGTGCCAGCAGTGACTCGTTCTCAGGTGGGAGTTTGGATACGCAGTATTTT.

The chain carries TRBV6-5 and TRBJ2-3; TRBD2 matches 7 bases. The CDR3 is 15 residues long. V shed 7 bases, J shed 4 bases, and the junction held 11 bases outside the gene matches. Germline values: CDR1 MNHEY, CDR2 SVGAGI. CDR3: CASNPTGGRADTQYF. The CDR3 DNA follows: TGTGCCAGCAACCCTACGGGGGGTCGTGCAGATACGCAGTATTTT.

The chain uses TRBV6-5 and TRBJ1-5; D remains ambiguous. The V gene lost 2 bases and the J gene lost 0 bases, with 5 bases spanning the gap. Looked up from germline, CDR1 is MNHEY and CDR2 is SVGAGI. The CDR3 has 14 amino acids. The CDR3 loop reads CASSYAGSNQPQHF. CDR3 coding DNA: TGTGCCAGCAGTTACGCGGGTAGCAATCAGCCCCAGCATTTT.

The V call is TRBV4-1, the J call TRBJ1-2; D may be TRBD1 (5 bases). This CDR3 is built from 18 residues. Trimming left V 3 bases short and J 2 bases short, with 22 bases between. The germline V gene has CDR1 MGHRA and CDR2 YSYEKL. The CDR3 sequence is CASSQVQSAPSGNYGYTF. CDR3 DNA: TGCGCCAGCAGCCAGGTACAAAGCGCACCGTCAGGGAACTATGGCTACACCTTC.

This clone was recorded once. The genes are TRBV6-1 and TRBJ2-1; D is unresolved. Germline-derived CDR1 and CDR2 are MNHNS and SASEGT. Trimming took off 7 bases at V and 8 bases at J, with 9 bases between the two ends. This CDR3 is built from 11 residues. CDR3 region: CASIGFYEQFF. For the CDR3, the DNA is TGTGCCAGCATTGGCTTCTATGAGCAGTTCTTC.

The CDR3 DNA follows: TGTGCCAGCAGCGTAGGGACAGTCGCCGGGGAGCTGTTTTTT. Protein sequence: CASSVGTVAGELFF. V usage is TRBV9 and J usage is TRBJ2-2, with D maybe TRBD1 (6 bases). CDR3 size: 14 residues. V was shortened by 0 bases and J by 6 bases, with 9 bases between the two germline ends. Germline V CDR1 and CDR2: SGDLS, YYNGEE.

V usage is TRBV19 and J usage is TRBJ2-7, with 8 positions matching TRBD2. CDR1 is LNHDA and CDR2 is SQIVND in the germline V gene (reference sequence). The J segment lost 2 bases and the V segment lost 2 bases, leaving 8 bases of the junction unmatched. The CDR3 sequence is 16 residues long. The CDR3 region has the DNA TGTGCCAGTAGTATAATCTCTAGCGGGTCGACCTACGAGCAGTACTTC. This translates into CASSIISSGSTYEQYF.

The V and J genes are TRBV18 and TRBJ2-1, with D possibly being TRBD2 (5 bases). There are 20 residues in the CDR3. V was pared by 6 bases and J by 4 bases, with 31 bases between. CDR1 is KGHSH, CDR2 LQKENI, per germline. CDR3: CASSLGRFTSLSRGYNEQFF. The CDR3 nucleotides read TGTGCCAGCTCCCTAGGTCGCTTCACTAGTCTAAGTAGAGGGTACAATGAGCAGTTCTTC.

The chain recombines TRBV14 with TRBJ1-1; maybe TRBD1 (5 bases). Germline CDR1 reads SGHDN; CDR2 reads FVKESK. Deletions cut 0 bases from V and 0 bases from J, with 14 bases between. This CDR3 contains 17 residues. The CDR3 reads CASSQDILDSLNTEAFF. CDR3 nucleotide sequence: TGTGCCAGCAGCCAAGATATATTAGACAGTTTGAACACTGAAGCTTTCTTT.

V usage is TRBV13 and J usage is TRBJ1-1; tentatively, D is TRBD1 (5 bases). Trimming removed 2 bases at V and 0 bases at J, with 10 bases between. The CDR3 covers 15 residues. CDR1 PRHDT and CDR2 FYEKMQ come from the germline V gene (reference sequence). The DNA for the CDR3 is TGTGCCAGCAGCTTAAAGCCGACAGTGAACACTGAAGCTTTCTTT. Protein sequence: CASSLKPTVNTEAFF.

The gene calls are TRBV10-1 and TRBJ2-1; D uncertain. Trimming stripped 3 bases from V and 0 bases from J, with 6 bases between. CDR1 WNHNN and CDR2 SYGVQD come from the germline V gene (reference sequence). The CDR3 is 14 amino acids. The DNA of the CDR3 is TGCGCCAGCAGTGACTGGAGCTCCTACAATGAGCAGTTCTTC. It specifies CASSDWSSYNEQFF.

The chain has TRBV6-5 and TRBJ1-2, with D possibly being TRBD1 (5 bases). The V end lost 6 bases, the J end lost 4 bases, and 18 bases lay between the germline ends. The CDR3 length is 15 residues. Germline loops: CDR1 MNHEY, CDR2 SVGAGI. CDR3 amino acids: CASRPTSGGSYGYTF. The CDR3 DNA follows: TGTGCCAGCAGACCTACAAGTGGGGGGAGCTATGGCTACACCTTC.

The chain is built from TRBV28 and TRBJ1-4; D perhaps matches TRBD1 (5 bases). V was cut by 4 bases and J by 7 bases, with 13 bases left in between. The CDR3 is 14 residues long. Per the germline V gene, CDR1 is MDHEN and CDR2 is SYDVKM. CDR3 in DNA: TGTGCCAGCAGTTCGCGACAGAAAGGTGAAAAACTGTTTTTT. Protein: CASSSRQKGEKLFF. Full variable domain (missing parts from reference TRBV28 and TRBJ1-4): DVKVTQSSRYLVKRTGEKVFLECVQDMDHENMFWYRQDPGLGLRLIYFSYDVKMKEKGDIPEGYSVSREKKERFSLILESASTNQTSMYLCASSSRQKGEKLFFGSGTQLSVL.